This is a list of T cell receptor beta chains from one sample in a study of neurological immune-mediated disorders. TCRdb called the 5' RACE reads again in MiXCR, with one record for every CDR3 protein. The sample contains some 60,000 distinct CDR3 sequences, about 2.5% of which appear only once. Sample: PBMCs. These receptors were taken from a man aged 50 to 59 with multiple sclerosis. Each CDR3 is given with its conserved first and last residue. The D gene is left open where the match is weak. Only some rows state a clone size, as once, few, many or a class for expanded clones.

clone_size j_call d_call v_call cdr3_aa cdr3_nt
many TRBJ2-1 TRBD1 TRBV18 CASSLGQADSYNEQFF TGTGCCAGCTCCCTCGGACAGGCCGACTCCTACAATGAGCAGTTCTTC
many TRBJ2-5 NA TRBV5-1 CASSRTQETQYF TGCGCCAGCAGCCGGACCCAAGAGACCCAGTACTTC
many TRBJ2-7 TRBD1 TRBV5-1 CASSQQGASYEQYF TGCGCCAGCAGCCAACAGGGGGCCTCCTACGAGCAGTACTTC
many TRBJ2-7 NA TRBV7-2 CASGAFYEQYF TGTGCCAGCGGGGCCTTCTACGAGCAGTACTTC
NA TRBJ2-7 NA TRBV10-1 CASSQMLGGYEQYF TGCGCCAGCAGCCAAATGCTGGGGGGATACGAGCAGTACTTC
many TRBJ2-1 TRBD2 TRBV7-2 CASSLAGTSVDEQFF TGTGCCAGCAGCTTAGCTGGGACTAGCGTAGACGAGCAGTTCTTC
many TRBJ1-1 NA TRBV5-1 CASSLDLRGNTEAFF TGCGCCAGCAGCTTGGACCTCCGGGGGAACACTGAAGCTTTCTTT
many TRBJ1-5 NA TRBV29-1 CSVGGVSNQPQHF TGCAGCGTTGGCGGGGTAAGCAATCAGCCCCAGCATTTT
many TRBJ1-5 NA TRBV7-2 CASRRTGTESNQPQHF TGTGCCAGCAGACGAACCGGGACGGAGAGCAATCAGCCCCAGCATTTT
many TRBJ2-7 TRBD2 TRBV7-2 CASSFTSGGAGEQYF TGTGCCAGCAGCTTCACTAGCGGGGGGGCTGGCGAGCAGTACTTC
many TRBJ2-7 TRBD1 TRBV25-1 CASSAGQLYEQYF TGTGCCAGCAGTGCGGGACAGCTCTACGAGCAGTACTTC
many TRBJ2-7 NA TRBV7-9 CASSLETYEQYF TGTGCCAGCAGCTTGGAGACCTACGAGCAGTACTTC
NA TRBJ1-5 TRBD1 TRBV13 CASSLGRGQGAQPQHF TGTGCCAGCAGCTTAGGCAGGGGGCAGGGGGCTCAGCCCCAGCATTTT
many TRBJ2-1 NA TRBV20-1 CSAKGLAYNEQFF TGCAGTGCGAAGGGGCTTGCCTACAATGAGCAGTTCTTC
many TRBJ2-5 NA TRBV6-5 CASSPSLPGQTGGTQYF TGTGCCAGCAGCCCCTCTTTACCGGGACAAACGGGGGGAACCCAGTACTTC
many TRBJ2-5 TRBD1 TRBV5-1 CASSPRTGQETQYF TGCGCCAGCAGCCCTCGGACAGGACAAGAGACCCAGTACTTC
NA TRBJ1-5 TRBD1 TRBV19 CASSIRQGAGNQPQHF TGTGCCAGTAGTATACGACAGGGGGCCGGCAATCAGCCCCAGCATTTT
many TRBJ2-3 NA TRBV5-1 CASSFSRVQDTQYF TGCGCCAGCAGCTTCAGCAGGGTCCAAGATACGCAGTATTTT
many TRBJ1-2 TRBD1 TRBV19 CASSTTGVGGYTF TGTGCCAGTAGTACAACAGGGGTTGGCGGCTACACCTTC
many TRBJ2-1 TRBD2 TRBV20-1 CSAATGTRGYNEQFF TGCAGTGCTGCAACCGGGACTAGGGGATACAATGAGCAGTTCTTC
few TRBJ2-1 NA TRBV18 CASSPGIDGNEQFF TGTGCCAGCTCACCAGGGATTGATGGCAATGAGCAGTTCTTC
many TRBJ2-7 NA TRBV27 CASSYTGSGSYEQYF TGTGCCAGCAGTTATACAGGGTCAGGGTCCTACGAGCAGTACTTC
many TRBJ1-4 TRBD1 TRBV20-1 CSAETGATNEKLFF TGCAGTGCTGAGACAGGGGCAACTAATGAAAAACTGTTTTTT
NA TRBJ1-1 NA TRBV7-2 CASSFFGRVRTEAFF TGTGCCAGCAGCTTCTTCGGCAGGGTGAGGACTGAAGCTTTCTTT
many TRBJ2-5 NA TRBV12-3/TRBV12-4 CASSPRARGAGTQYF TGTGCCAGCAGTCCCCGGGCTAGGGGTGCGGGGACCCAGTACTTC
many TRBJ2-7 NA TRBV10-3 CAISETGPNEQYF TGTGCCATCAGTGAGACAGGGCCGAACGAGCAGTACTTC
many TRBJ2-3 NA TRBV9 CASSVGVPRDTQYF TGTGCCAGCAGCGTAGGGGTCCCCCGGGATACGCAGTATTTT
NA TRBJ2-1 NA TRBV15 CATSRTLGQGGNEQFF TGTGCCACCAGCAGAACACTAGGGCAGGGGGGTAATGAGCAGTTCTTC
many TRBJ1-3 TRBD1 TRBV7-2 CASSLTGKAGNTIYF TGTGCCAGCAGCTTGACAGGGAAGGCCGGAAACACCATATATTTT
many TRBJ2-7 NA TRBV30 CAWRIRGVTYEQYF TGTGCCTGGAGGATCAGGGGTGTGACCTACGAGCAGTACTTC
many TRBJ2-1 TRBD2 TRBV7-2 CASSLPTSGGVESQFF TGTGCCAGCAGCCTTCCGACTAGCGGGGGGGTCGAGTCGCAGTTCTTC
many TRBJ2-2 TRBD2 TRBV4-3 CASSRGTTNTGELFF TGCGCCAGCAGCCGTGGGACTACGAACACCGGGGAGCTGTTTTTT
many TRBJ1-1 TRBD1 TRBV5-5 CASSLGQVYMNTEAFF TGTGCCAGCAGCCTTGGACAGGTTTACATGAACACTGAAGCTTTCTTT
many TRBJ2-2 NA TRBV12-3/TRBV12-4 CASSLFNTGELFF TGTGCCAGCAGTTTATTCAACACCGGGGAGCTGTTTTTT
many TRBJ2-5 NA TRBV5-1 CASSLEAGKVQTQYF TGCGCCAGCAGCTTGGAGGCAGGGAAGGTCCAGACCCAGTACTTC
many TRBJ1-1 TRBD1 TRBV12-3/TRBV12-4 CASSPPGQGTEAFF TGTGCCAGCAGCCCACCGGGACAGGGTACTGAAGCTTTCTTT
many TRBJ1-2 NA TRBV6-5 CASSWIRESGYGYTF TGTGCCAGCAGTTGGATAAGGGAGTCGGGCTATGGCTACACCTTC
NA TRBJ1-1 NA TRBV5-1 CDSRVNTEAFF TGCGACAGCAGGGTGAACACTGAAGCTTTCTTT
many TRBJ1-6 TRBD1 TRBV5-1 CASSGATGMGGSSYNSPLHF TGCGCCAGCAGCGGGGCGACAGGGATGGGAGGAAGCTCCTATAATTCACCCCTCCACTTT
many TRBJ1-1 NA TRBV7-9 CASSLRGASDTEAFF TGTGCCAGCAGCTTAAGAGGGGCGAGCGACACTGAAGCTTTCTTT